A single T cell receptor (beta chain) is shown here with its context. The target antigen is unknown. These data originate in a study of T cell responses to AZD1222 COVID-19 vaccine. There are 12 residues in the CDR3. CDR1 MRHNA and CDR2 SNTAGT come from the germline V gene. The V end lost 3 bases, the J end lost 8 bases, and 8 bases lay between the germline ends. General study results and limits: White British ancestry dominated among donors, who included more females, and clonal diversity was possibly underestimated. Mapped onto spike, vaccine-associated CD4 TCRs spanned it and were dominant at 160-218 and 743-854. Following two doses of AZD1222, Spike-specific TCR breadth and depth rose. Close to half of all spike-specific TCRs reportedly target regions of the variants that are unmutated.

Here immunoSEQ multiplex PCR was the method, and the copy in TCRdb shows in-frame clones only, minus some. The data show fewer than 55,000 clones, more than 60% seen once. The material sequenced was peripheral blood, taken on day 0 of MenACWY control vaccination. V usage is TRBV6-4 and J usage is TRBJ2-1; D gene unclear. The clonotype comes from an adult in good health. CDR3 in amino acids: CASSDSSDEQFF. CDR3 coding DNA: TGTGCCAGCAGTGATTCGTCGGATGAGCAGTTCTTC.